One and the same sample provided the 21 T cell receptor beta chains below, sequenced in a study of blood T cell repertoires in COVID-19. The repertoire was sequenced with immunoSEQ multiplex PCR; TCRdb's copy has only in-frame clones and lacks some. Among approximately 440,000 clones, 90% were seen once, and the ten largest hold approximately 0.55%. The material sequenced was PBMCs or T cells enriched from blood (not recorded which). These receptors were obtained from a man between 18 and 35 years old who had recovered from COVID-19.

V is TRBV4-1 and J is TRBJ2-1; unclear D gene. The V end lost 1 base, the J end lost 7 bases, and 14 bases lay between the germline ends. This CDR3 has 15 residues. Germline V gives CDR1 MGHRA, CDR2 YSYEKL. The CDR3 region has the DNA TGCGCCAGCAGCCAAGTAAGCCAAAGCCCAAATGAGCAGTTCTTC. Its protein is CASSQVSQSPNEQFF.

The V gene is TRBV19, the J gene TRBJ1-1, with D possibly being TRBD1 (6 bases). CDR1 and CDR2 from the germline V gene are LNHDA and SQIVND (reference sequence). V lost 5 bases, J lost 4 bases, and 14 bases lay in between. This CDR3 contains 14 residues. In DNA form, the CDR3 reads TGTGCCAGTAGTTCATGGGACATTGGCACTGAAGCTTTCTTT. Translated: CASSSWDIGTEAFF.

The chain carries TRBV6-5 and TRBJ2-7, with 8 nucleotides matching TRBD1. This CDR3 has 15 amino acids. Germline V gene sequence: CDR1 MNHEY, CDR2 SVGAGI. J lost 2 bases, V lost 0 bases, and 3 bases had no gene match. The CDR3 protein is CASSYSGTGPYEQYF. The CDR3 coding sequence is TGTGCCAGCAGTTACTCCGGGACAGGACCCTACGAGCAGTACTTC.

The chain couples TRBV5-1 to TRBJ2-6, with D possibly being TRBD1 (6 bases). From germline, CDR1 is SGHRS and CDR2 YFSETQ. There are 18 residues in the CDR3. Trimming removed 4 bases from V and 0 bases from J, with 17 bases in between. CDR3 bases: TGCGCCAGCAGCCCGGGACCCAGGGGAAGCTCTGGGGCCAACGTCCTGACTTTC. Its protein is CASSPGPRGSSGANVLTF.

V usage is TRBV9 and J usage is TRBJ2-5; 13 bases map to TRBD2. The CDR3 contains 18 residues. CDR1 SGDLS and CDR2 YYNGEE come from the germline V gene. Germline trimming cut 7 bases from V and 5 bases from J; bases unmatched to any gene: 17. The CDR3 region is CASGASGTSGKHGETQYF. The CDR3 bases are TGTGCCAGCGGGGCCTCCGGGACTAGCGGGAAACACGGGGAGACCCAGTACTTC.

The CDR3 DNA sequence: TGTGCCAGCAGCCAGGGTGGACTAGCGGGAGTAGTTGAGCAGTTCTTC. Translating gives CASSQGGLAGVVEQFF. The chain uses TRBV3-1 (or the pseudogene TRBV3-2) and TRBJ2-1; 13 bases are a match to TRBD2. Germline V gene sequence: CDR1 LGHDT, CDR2 YNNKEL (reference sequence). Unmatched junction bases numbered 8, after V lost 3 bases and J lost 9 bases. CDR3 length: 16 residues.

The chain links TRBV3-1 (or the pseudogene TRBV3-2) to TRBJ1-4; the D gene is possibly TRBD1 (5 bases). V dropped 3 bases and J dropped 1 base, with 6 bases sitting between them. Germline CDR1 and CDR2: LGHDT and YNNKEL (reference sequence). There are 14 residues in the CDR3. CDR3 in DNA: TGTGCCAGCAGCCAGGGGGGAACTAATGAAAAACTGTTTTTT. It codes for CASSQGGTNEKLFF.

The CDR3 DNA follows: TGTGCCAGCAGCCCAACGGACAGGGGGATCAATGAGCAGTTCTTC. It yields the protein CASSPTDRGINEQFF. The chain is built from TRBV12-1 and TRBJ2-1; the DNA was not used to check the table's D call, TRBD1. TRBV12-1 is classified as a pseudogene. This CDR3 spans 15 amino acids.

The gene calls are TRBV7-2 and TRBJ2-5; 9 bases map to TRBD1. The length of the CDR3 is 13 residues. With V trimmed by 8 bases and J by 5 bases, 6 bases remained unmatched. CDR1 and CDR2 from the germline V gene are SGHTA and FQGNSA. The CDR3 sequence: CASGQGMRETQYF. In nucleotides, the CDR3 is TGTGCCAGCGGACAGGGGATGAGGGAGACCCAGTACTTC.

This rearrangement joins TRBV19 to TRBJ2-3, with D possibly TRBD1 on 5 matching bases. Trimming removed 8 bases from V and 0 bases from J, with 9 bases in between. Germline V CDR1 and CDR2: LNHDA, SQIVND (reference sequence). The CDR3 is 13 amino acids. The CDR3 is CASATGSTDTQYF. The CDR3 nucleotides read TGTGCCAGTGCAACAGGTAGCACAGATACGCAGTATTTT.

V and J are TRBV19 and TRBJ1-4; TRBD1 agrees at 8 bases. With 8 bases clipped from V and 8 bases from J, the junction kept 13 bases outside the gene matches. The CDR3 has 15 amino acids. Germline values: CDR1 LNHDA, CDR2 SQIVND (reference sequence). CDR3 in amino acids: CASSPQGALREKLFF. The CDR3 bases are TGTGCCAGTTCACCCCAGGGGGCTCTGAGGGAAAAACTGTTTTTT. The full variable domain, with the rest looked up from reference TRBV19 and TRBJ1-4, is DGGITQSPKYLFRKEGQNVTLSCEQNLNHDAMYWYRQDPGQGLRLIYYSQIVNDFQKGDIAEGYSVSREKKESFPLTVTSAQKNPTAFYLCASSPQGALREKLFFGSGTQLSVL.

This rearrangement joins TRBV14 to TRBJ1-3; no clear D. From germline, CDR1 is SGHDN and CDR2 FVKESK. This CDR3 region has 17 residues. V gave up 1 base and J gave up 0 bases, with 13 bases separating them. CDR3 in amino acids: CASSQGARSYSGNTIYF. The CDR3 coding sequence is TGTGCCAGCAGCCAAGGCGCACGAAGCTACTCTGGAAACACCATATATTTT.

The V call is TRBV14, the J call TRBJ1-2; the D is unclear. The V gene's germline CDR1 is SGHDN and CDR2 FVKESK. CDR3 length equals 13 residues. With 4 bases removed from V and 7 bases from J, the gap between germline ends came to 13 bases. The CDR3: CASSPTLVSGYTF. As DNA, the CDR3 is TGTGCCAGCAGCCCGACTCTGGTCAGTGGCTACACCTTC. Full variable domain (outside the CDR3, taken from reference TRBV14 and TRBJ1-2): EAGVTQFPSHSVIEKGQTVTLRCDPISGHDNLYWYRRVMGKEIKFLLHFVKESKQDESGMPNNRFLAERTGGTYSTLKVQPAELEDSGVYFCASSPTLVSGYTFGSGTRLTVV.

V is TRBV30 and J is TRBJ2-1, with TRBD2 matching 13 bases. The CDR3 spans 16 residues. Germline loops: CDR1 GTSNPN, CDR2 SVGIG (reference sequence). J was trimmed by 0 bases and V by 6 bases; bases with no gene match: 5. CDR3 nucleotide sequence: TGTGCCTGCCCGGGACTAGCGGGAAGCTCCTACAATGAGCAGTTCTTC. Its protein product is CACPGLAGSSYNEQFF.

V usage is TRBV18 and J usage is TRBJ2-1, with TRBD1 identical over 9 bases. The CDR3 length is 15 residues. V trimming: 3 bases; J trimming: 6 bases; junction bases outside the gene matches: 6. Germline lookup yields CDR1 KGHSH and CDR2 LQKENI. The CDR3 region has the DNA TGTGCCAGCTCACCTCGGGACAGGGCCATCAATGAGCAGTTCTTC. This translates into CASSPRDRAINEQFF.

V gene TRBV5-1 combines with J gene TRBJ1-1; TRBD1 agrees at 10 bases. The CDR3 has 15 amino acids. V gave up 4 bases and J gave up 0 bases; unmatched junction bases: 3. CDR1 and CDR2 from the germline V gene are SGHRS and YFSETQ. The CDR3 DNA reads TGCGCCAGCAGCACGGGACAGGGGATGAACACTGAAGCTTTCTTT. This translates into CASSTGQGMNTEAFF. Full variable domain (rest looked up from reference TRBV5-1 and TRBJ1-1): KAGVTQTPRYLIKTRGQQVTLSCSPISGHRSVSWYQQTPGQGLQFLFEYFSETQRNKGNFPGRFSGRQFSNSRSEMNVSTLELGDSALYLCASSTGQGMNTEAFFGQGTRLTVV.

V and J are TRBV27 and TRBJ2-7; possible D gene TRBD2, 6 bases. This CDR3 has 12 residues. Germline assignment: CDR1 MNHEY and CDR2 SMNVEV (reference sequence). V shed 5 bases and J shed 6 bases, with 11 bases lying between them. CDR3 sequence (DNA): TGTGCCAGCAGTACCCTCGGGGGCGAGCAGTACTTC. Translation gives CASSTLGGEQYF.

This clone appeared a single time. CDR3 sequence (DNA): TGTGCCAGCAGTAACACAGGCCGGAAGGAAAAACTGTTTTTT. It encodes CASSNTGRKEKLFF. This chain connects TRBV28 to TRBJ1-4, with a tentative D call TRBD1 (5 bases). Germline CDR1 and CDR2: MDHEN and SYDVKM. With 5 bases removed from V and 8 bases from J, the gap between germline ends came to 15 bases. The CDR3 runs 14 residues.

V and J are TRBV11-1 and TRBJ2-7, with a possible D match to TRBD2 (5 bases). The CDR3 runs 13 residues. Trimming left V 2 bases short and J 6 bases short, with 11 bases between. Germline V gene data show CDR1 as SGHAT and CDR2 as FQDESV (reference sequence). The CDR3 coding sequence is TGTGCCAGCAGCTTAACGGGATTTAGCGAGCAGTACTTC. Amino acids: CASSLTGFSEQYF.

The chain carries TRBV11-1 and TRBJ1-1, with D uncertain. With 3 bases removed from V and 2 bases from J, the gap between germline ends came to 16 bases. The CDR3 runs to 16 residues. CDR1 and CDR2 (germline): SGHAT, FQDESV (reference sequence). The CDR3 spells CASSFGGKVYNTEAFF. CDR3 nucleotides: TGTGCCAGCAGCTTTGGCGGGAAAGTATACAACACTGAAGCTTTCTTT.

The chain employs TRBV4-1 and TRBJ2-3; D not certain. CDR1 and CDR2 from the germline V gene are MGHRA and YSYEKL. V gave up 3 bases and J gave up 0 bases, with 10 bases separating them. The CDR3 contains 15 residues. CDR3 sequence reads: CASSQSRVSTDTQYF. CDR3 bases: TGCGCCAGCAGCCAGAGTCGGGTGAGCACAGATACGCAGTATTTT.